The clone carrying this TCR beta chain was found a few times. Its cognate antigen is unknown. One junction end does not reproduce the germline sequence, and a read error may be involved. These data originate in a study of metastatic and nonmetastatic thyroid tumors. About the study: Repertoires of blood and of tissue (tumor or nodule) from malignant and benign thyroid patients were compared.

The germline V gene has CDR1 MNHNY and CDR2 SVGAGI (reference sequence). This CDR3 has 15 amino acids. Thyroid surgery had not been preceded by any treatment in any patient. Through MiXCR, TCRdb re-clonotyped the PCR reads. The sample carries some 52,000 clones, approximately 17% recorded once. Study results and limitations: TCR beta diversity was reportedly significantly higher in malignant thyroid tumors than benign nodules, in blood and tumor.

V and J are TRBV6-6 and TRBJ2-4; D is undetermined. The sample was blood. The receptor was derived from a female donor with papillary thyroid cancer or a benign thyroid nodule (not recorded which). Some clones in this sample may be carry-over from other donors' samples. The CDR3 region is CSSSYSAGVGNIQYF. The CDR3 DNA follows: TGTTCCAGCAGTTACTCTGCAGGTGTGGGAAACATTCAGTACTTC.